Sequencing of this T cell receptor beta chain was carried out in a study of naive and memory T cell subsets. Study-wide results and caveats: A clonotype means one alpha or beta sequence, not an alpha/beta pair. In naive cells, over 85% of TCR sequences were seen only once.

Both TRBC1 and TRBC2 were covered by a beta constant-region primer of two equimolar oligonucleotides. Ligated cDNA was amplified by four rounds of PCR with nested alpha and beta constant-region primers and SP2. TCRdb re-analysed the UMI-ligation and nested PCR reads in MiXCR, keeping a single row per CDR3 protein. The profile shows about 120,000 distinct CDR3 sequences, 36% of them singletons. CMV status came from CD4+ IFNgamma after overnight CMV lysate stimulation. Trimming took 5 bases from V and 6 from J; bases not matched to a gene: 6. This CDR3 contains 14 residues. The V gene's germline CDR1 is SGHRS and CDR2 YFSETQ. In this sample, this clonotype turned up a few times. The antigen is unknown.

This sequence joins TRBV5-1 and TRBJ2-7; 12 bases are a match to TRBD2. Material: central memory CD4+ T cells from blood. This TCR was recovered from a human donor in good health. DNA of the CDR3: TGCGCCAGCAGACTGACTAGCGGGAGTAGCGAGCAGTACTTC. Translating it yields CASRLTSGSSEQYF.